Listed below are T cell receptor beta chains from one sample, sequenced in a study of PD-1 blockade in classical Hodgkin lymphoma. Some clones are missing from TCRdb's copy, which holds only in-frame ones; the method was immunoSEQ multiplex PCR. The data contain about 20,000 clones, nearly 75% of them singletons. The sequences come from peripheral blood mononuclear cells (PBMCs), collected before the second cycle of nivolumab. Source of these receptors: a human donor with classical Hodgkin lymphoma. Both conserved end residues are part of each CDR3. D genes are given only for firm matches. Clone size, where shown, is once, few, many, or a class for clones that have expanded.

d_gene	abundance	j_gene	v_gene	CDR3aa	CDR3nt
TRBD1	NA	TRBJ2-7	TRBV7-8	CASSLGPGTGPYEQYF	TGTGCCAGCAGCTTAGGTCCCGGGACAGGTCCCTACGAGCAGTACTTC
NA	NA	TRBJ1-2	TRBV6-5	CASSLWGRANYGYTF	TGTGCCAGCAGCCTCTGGGGCAGGGCTAACTATGGCTACACCTTC
NA	NA	TRBJ1-5	TRBV2	CASSGGPGVPRPQHF	TGTGCCAGCAGTGGAGGACCGGGGGTACCGCGGCCCCAGCATTTT
NA	NA	TRBJ2-7	TRBV2	CASSEVNYEQYF	TGTGCCAGCAGTGAAGTGAACTACGAGCAGTACTTC
TRBD2	NA	TRBJ2-7	TRBV4-1	CASSHVAGGLSYEQYF	TGCGCCAGCAGCCATGTAGCGGGAGGCCTCTCCTACGAGCAGTACTTC
NA	once	TRBJ1-3	TRBV15	CATSRDKDTSSGNTIYF	TGTGCCACCAGCAGAGATAAAGACACCAGCTCTGGAAACACCATATATTTT
NA	NA	TRBJ2-7	TRBV5-1	CASSGRDTYEQYF	TGCGCCAGCAGCGGCCGGGACACCTACGAGCAGTACTTC
TRBD1	few	TRBJ2-5	TRBV2	CASSARDRQETQYF	TGTGCCAGCAGTGCCCGGGACAGACAAGAGACCCAGTACTTC
TRBD2	NA	TRBJ2-7	TRBV5-1	CASSLAGQTYEQYF	TGCGCCAGCAGCCTAGCGGGGCAAACCTACGAGCAGTACTTC
NA	NA	TRBJ2-7	TRBV6-5	CASSYSRSLFYEQYF	TGTGCCAGCAGTTACTCCCGATCCCTTTTCTACGAGCAGTACTTC
NA	NA	TRBJ2-7	TRBV9	CASSVFEGDEQYF	TGTGCCAGCAGCGTATTTGAGGGGGACGAGCAGTACTTC
NA	NA	TRBJ2-2	TRBV4-1	CASSQDRELRELFF	TGCGCCAGCAGCCAAGACAGGGAGTTGAGGGAGCTGTTTTTT
NA	NA	TRBJ2-3	TRBV29-1	CSVVGQITDTQYF	TGCAGCGTTGTTGGACAGATCACAGATACGCAGTATTTT
NA	NA	TRBJ2-7	TRBV7-8	CASSPGSLSNYEQYF	TGTGCCAGCAGCCCGGGCAGCCTATCCAACTACGAGCAGTACTTC
NA	NA	TRBJ2-1	TRBV4-1	CASSQGTSVINEQFF	TGCGCCAGCAGCCAAGGGACTTCAGTAATCAATGAGCAGTTCTTC
NA	once	TRBJ2-7	TRBV27	CASSPTPDGAYEQYF	TGTGCCAGCAGTCCAACACCGGACGGGGCCTACGAGCAGTACTTC
NA	NA	TRBJ1-1	TRBV27	CASSRRVGEAFF	TGTGCCAGCAGTCGTAGGGTCGGGGAAGCTTTCTTT
NA	NA	TRBJ1-2	TRBV28	CASSVGLSYGYTF	TGTGCCAGCTCCGTAGGGCTAAGCTATGGCTACACCTTC
TRBD2	NA	TRBJ2-5	TRBV15	CATSSIRTSGGVETQYF	TGTGCCACCAGCTCGATTAGGACTAGCGGGGGGGTGGAGACCCAGTACTTC
NA	NA	TRBJ2-7	TRBV28	CASSATMDLAYEQYF	TGTGCCAGCAGTGCCACTATGGACTTAGCCTACGAGCAGTACTTC
TRBD1	once	TRBJ1-2	TRBV7-8	CASSQGGKLEGYTF	TGTGCCAGCAGCCAAGGGGGCAAGCTTGAGGGCTACACCTTC
NA	NA	TRBJ1-2	TRBV19	CASSRRGENGYTF	TGTGCCAGTAGTCGACGTGGGGAGAATGGCTACACCTTC
NA	few	TRBJ2-2	TRBV7-9	CASSRGRKNTGELFF	TGTGCCAGCAGCAGAGGCCGCAAGAACACCGGGGAGCTGTTTTTT
NA	NA	TRBJ2-7	TRBV7-9	CASSHLWEQYF	TGTGCCAGCAGCCACCTTTGGGAGCAGTACTTC
TRBD1	NA	TRBJ1-1	TRBV29-1	CSVVRTGENTEAFF	TGCAGCGTTGTTAGGACAGGGGAGAACACTGAAGCTTTCTTT
NA	few	TRBJ2-7	TRBV7-2	CASSLVASSYEQYF	TGTGCCAGCAGCTTAGTTGCGAGCTCCTACGAGCAGTACTTC
TRBD2	NA	TRBJ2-2	TRBV10-2	CASRSGLAGAGELFF	TGCGCCAGCAGATCGGGACTAGCGGGAGCCGGGGAGCTGTTTTTT
NA	NA	TRBJ2-2	TRBV5-1	CASLTDINTGELFF	TGCGCCAGTCTGACAGATATTAACACCGGGGAGCTGTTTTTT
NA	once	TRBJ2-5	TRBV6-5	CASSYSSGYPQETQYF	TGTGCCAGCAGTTACTCTTCAGGGTATCCCCAAGAGACCCAGTACTTC
NA	NA	TRBJ2-7	TRBV5-8	CASSPVVKGLRSSYEQYF	TGTGCCAGCAGCCCTGTTGTTAAGGGACTGAGGAGCTCCTACGAGCAGTACTTC
TRBD2	NA	TRBJ2-1	TRBV7-9	CASSRERELNEQFF	TGTGCCAGCAGCCGGGAGCGGGAGCTAAATGAGCAGTTCTTC
NA	NA	TRBJ2-7	TRBV6-1	CASSASGQFYEQYF	TGTGCCAGCAGTGCCTCAGGACAGTTCTACGAGCAGTACTTC
TRBD1	NA	TRBJ2-3	TRBV5-1	CASTLLSTGVSDTQYF	TGCGCCAGTACCCTCCTCTCGACAGGGGTATCAGATACGCAGTATTTT
NA	once	TRBJ2-1	TRBV19	CASSPGTNQFF	TGTGCCAGTAGTCCGGGGACGAATCAGTTCTTC
NA	NA	TRBJ2-3	TRBV28	CASSPPDSTDTQYF	TGTGCCAGCAGTCCACCCGACAGCACAGATACGCAGTATTTT